The 9 T cell receptor beta chains below all came from one sample that was sequenced in a study of blood T cells in healthy people across ages. Together with a sample-barcoded 5' primer, a J-beta primer mix was included in a second PCR lasting about 7 to 12 cycles. TCRdb called the 5' RACE reads again in MiXCR, with one record for every CDR3 protein. The sample comprises fewer than 2 million distinct CDR3 sequences, 35% to 50% of which are singletons, and about 23% rests with the top ten. The sample comprised blood. These receptors all stem from a human donor in good health.

This clonotype was detected a few times. The chain couples TRBV7-9 to TRBJ1-6; weak D call: TRBD1 (5 bases). CDR3 length: 17 residues. From germline, CDR1 is SEHNR and CDR2 FQNEAQ (reference sequence). Trimming took 5 bases from V and 8 from J, leaving 22 bases between them. In DNA form, the CDR3 reads TGTGCCAGCAGCCCCCGGAGGGGCCCGGAGGGCCATTCACCCCTCCACTTT. It is translated as CASSPRRGPEGHSPLHF.

The chain combines TRBV7-2 with TRBJ1-3, with TRBD1 matching over 8 bases. The CDR3 loop spans 15 amino acids. Germline trimming cut 3 bases from V and 2 bases from J; bases unmatched to any gene: 3. CDR1 and CDR2 (germline): SGHTA, FQGNSA. The CDR3, as DNA: TGTGCCAGCAGCTTCCTGACAGGGGCTGGAAACACCATATATTTT. This codes for CASSFLTGAGNTIYF.

There are a few counts of this clonotype. The genes are TRBV4-2 and TRBJ1-1; D may be TRBD1 (5 bases). Per the germline V gene, CDR1 is LGHNA and CDR2 is YNFKEQ. The CDR3 spans 15 residues. Trimming left V 5 bases short and J 1 base short, with 14 bases between. CDR3: CASSSLGLANTEAFF. CDR3 coding DNA: TGTGCCAGCAGCTCTCTGGGACTTGCGAACACTGAAGCTTTCTTT.

This clonotype was counted between two and nine times. V usage is TRBV7-2 and J usage is TRBJ1-2; no firm D call. Per germline, CDR1 SGHTA and CDR2 FQGNSA. The V end was cut by 4 bases, the J end by 7 bases, with 16 bases between. CDR3 length: 14 amino acids. DNA for the CDR3: TGTGCCAGCAGCTCTCAAGGTTGGGGAGGTGGCTACACCTTC. As protein: CASSSQGWGGGYTF.

This clonotype turned up a few times. Compared with germline, one end of the junction differs, possibly owing to a read error. This chain joins TRBV4-3 and TRBJ1-2; TRBD1 matches at 9 bases. The CDR3 sequence is 17 residues long. Germline V gene data show CDR1 as LGHNA and CDR2 as YSLEER. The DNA of the CDR3 is TGCGCCAGCGGCCAAGCCTTAGGGACAGGGACGTGGAATGGCTACACCTTC. Its protein is CASGQALGTGTWNGYTF.

The chain carries TRBV20-1 and TRBJ1-6; TRBD1 is a possible D gene (5 bases). The CDR3 runs 15 residues. In germline, CDR1 is DFQATT, CDR2 SNEGSKA (reference sequence). Trimming cost V 5 bases and J 7 bases, with 18 bases left between them. The CDR3 sequence is CSAPRGRGGNSPLHF. The DNA for the CDR3 is TGCAGTGCTCCACGTGGGAGGGGAGGGAATTCACCCCTCCACTTT.

The rearrangement joins TRBV28 to TRBJ2-7; no clear D gene. Looked up from germline, CDR1 is MDHEN and CDR2 is SYDVKM. The CDR3 has 14 amino acids. V was cut by 6 bases and J by 7 bases, with 19 bases left in between. The CDR3 loop is CASRPPSKVGEQYF. CDR3 sequence (DNA): TGTGCCAGCAGGCCCCCAAGTAAGGTCGGAGAGCAGTACTTC.

This clonotype turned up a few times. The chain combines TRBV6-5 with TRBJ1-6, with D possibly being TRBD1 (6 bases). This CDR3 is 13 amino acids long. Between the trimmed V and J ends, which lost 8 bases and 9 bases, there was a span of 14 bases. Germline CDR1 and CDR2: MNHEY and SVGAGI. Written as DNA, the CDR3 is TGTGCCAGCGTACGGGGGCCAGGTTCACCCCTCCACTTT. Its translation: CASVRGPGSPLHF.

This clonotype was observed many times. The rearrangement uses TRBV12-3 or TRBV12-4 and TRBJ1-2; D is undetermined. Trimming stripped 6 bases from V and 4 bases from J, with 15 bases between. This CDR3 is 14 amino acids long. This CDR3 is CASSPSGLSYGYTF. In nucleotides, the CDR3 is TGTGCCAGCAGCCCCTCGGGCCTCTCCTATGGCTACACCTTC.